Listed below are T cell receptor delta chains from one sample, sequenced in a study of Vδ1+ human thymocytes. TCRdb re-called the multiplex PCR reads with CATT. The profile shows about 55,000 delta-chain clones, roughly 15% of them singletons. Sequencing input: Vdelta1+ gamma-delta thymocytes from the thymus. Source of these receptors: a boy younger than two who had congenital heart surgery. Each CDR3 is given with its conserved first and last residue. A D gene is named only where the DNA matches it firmly. The size entry is marked missing in some rows and otherwise reads once, few, many or a size class.

d_call | j_call | v_call | clone_size | cdr3_nt | cdr3_aa
TRDD2 | TRDJ1 | TRDV1 | . | TGTGCTCTTGGGGAACCCCTTTTCCTACCACCCGGTACAGGCGATAAACTCATCTTT | CALGEPLFLPPGTGDKLIF
. | TRDJ1 | TRDV1 | few | TGTGCTCTTGGGGAACTCACGGGGGGACCGTACACCGATAAACTCATCTTT | CALGELTGGPYTDKLIF
. | TRDJ1 | TRDV1 | few | TGTGCTCTTGGGGAACTCATGCCTACCCTACGGGCGTGCGATAAACTCATCTTT | CALGELMPTLRACDKLIF
TRDD3 | TRDJ2 | TRDV1 | . | TGTGCTCTTGGACCAACGGGACCTCCTACGGATGGGGGATGGACAGCACAACTCTTCTTT | CALGPTGPPTDGGWTAQLFF
TRDD3 | TRDJ1 | TRDV1 | few | TGTGCTCTTGGGGAACTTCCCCATACCCGTACTGGGGGATACGGCCACACCGATAAACTCATCTTT | CALGELPHTRTGGYGHTDKLIF
TRDD3 | TRDJ1 | TRDV1 | . | TGTGCTCTTGGGGAACTATACCCGACTGGGGGACTGGGGTACACCGATAAACTCATCTTT | CALGELYPTGGLGYTDKLIF
. | TRDJ1 | TRDV1 | . | TGTGCTCTTGGGGAACCGGGGCTGGTAGGAGTTGAGCTCACCGATAAACTCATCTTT | CALGEPGLVGVELTDKLIF
. | TRDJ1 | TRDV1 | . | TGTGCTCTTGGGGAGCACCCCGGAAACACCGATAAACTCATCTTT | CALGEHPGNTDKLIF
. | TRDJ1 | TRDV1 | . | TGTGCTCTTGGGGAGCCTCCTCCCCACTGCGATAACGGGGGGTACACCGATAAACTCATCTTT | CALGEPPPHCDNGGYTDKLIF
TRDD3 | TRDJ1 | TRDV1 | . | TGTGCTCTTGGGGAACGCTTACCCTGGGGGTACACCGATAAACTCATCTTT | CALGERLPWGYTDKLIF
TRDD3 | TRDJ1 | TRDV2 | medium-sized | TGTGCCTGTGACCCGGTCCTATACTGGGGGATAAGAACCGATAAACTCATCTTT | CACDPVLYWGIRTDKLIF
TRDD3 | TRDJ1 | TRDV1 | . | TGTGCTCTTGGGGAACTTCACCCTCTACTGGGGGATACAGGATTTAATAAACTCATCTTT | CALGELHPLLGDTGFNKLIF
TRDD3 | TRDJ1 | TRDV1 | . | TGTGCTCTTGGAGGTCTTTCGGCCGACTTACTGGGGGTCCTCTCGTACACCGATAAACTCATCTTT | CALGGLSADLLGVLSYTDKLIF
. | TRDJ1 | TRDV1 | few | TGTGCTCTTGGGGAAGGTCTTGAAATACGTTGGTGGGGGAGCACCGATAAACTCATCTTT | CALGEGLEIRWWGSTDKLIF
. | TRDJ1 | TRDV1 | . | TGTGCTCTTGGTGCCCCACTTCCTAGAGTACTGGGGGCGTACACCGATAAACTCATCTTT | CALGAPLPRVLGAYTDKLIF
TRDD3 | TRDJ1 | TRDV1 | . | TGTGCTCTTGGCTACTTTCCTATCGATGCTTACTGGGGGTTCTCCGATAAACTCATCTTT | CALGYFPIDAYWGFSDKLIF
TRDD3 | TRDJ1 | TRDV1 | . | TGTGCTCTTGGGGAAGAGGAACGCCGGCCATACCCGCTGTACTGGGGGATACGAAGACCCGGGTACACCGATAAACTCATCTTT | CALGEEERRPYPLYWGIRRPGYTDKLIF
. | TRDJ1 | TRDV1 | few | TGTGCTCTTGGATTAGGGGGCCTAGACACCGATAAACTCATCTTT | CALGLGGLDTDKLIF
TRDD3 | TRDJ1 | TRDV2 | . | TGTGCCTGGGTGAGCGGGGGGATTTGGCACACCGATAAACTCATCTTT | CAWVSGGIWHTDKLIF
TRDD3 | TRDJ1 | TRDV1 | . | TGTGCTCTTGGAGACCCTTTAGGAGGGAGGGGGATTGACACCGATAAACTCATCTTT | CALGDPLGGRGIDTDKLIF
TRDD3 | TRDJ1 | TRDV1 | few | TGTGCTCTTGGGGAACTTGCCCCCACTGGGGGATACCCGACCTCGTACACCGATAAACTCATCTTT | CALGELAPTGGYPTSYTDKLIF
TRDD3 | TRDJ1 | TRDV1 | few | TGTGCTCTTGGGGAACTTTCCCTGGGGGATTCCTACACCGATAAACTCATCTTT | CALGELSLGDSYTDKLIF
TRDD3 | TRDJ1 | TRDV1 | few | TGTGCTCTTGGGGAACGCTACGATCCCACTGGGGGATTAGGGGGTAAACTCATCTTT | CALGERYDPTGGLGGKLIF
. | TRDJ1 | TRDV1 | . | TGTGCTCTTGGGACCGCATTTATCCGCAGTAGTGATGTGGGCTCCGATAAACTCATCTTT | CALGTAFIRSSDVGSDKLIF
TRDD3 | TRDJ1 | TRDV1 | few | TGTGCTCTTGGGGATCTCGTCTACGGAGGGGGATACACCGATAAACTCATCTTT | CALGDLVYGGGYTDKLIF
. | TRDJ1 | TRDV3 | few | TGTGCCTTTCTGTACCGGGCCAACACCGATAAACTCATCTTT | CAFLYRANTDKLIF
. | TRDJ1 | TRDV1 | . | TGTGCTCTTGGGGAAATCGGAACTACGAGGGTGGGGTACACCGATAAACTCATCTTT | CALGEIGTTRVGYTDKLIF
. | TRDJ1 | TRDV1 | few | TGTGCTCTTGGGGAACTTCTATGGGGCTACACCGATAAACTCATCTTT | CALGELLWGYTDKLIF